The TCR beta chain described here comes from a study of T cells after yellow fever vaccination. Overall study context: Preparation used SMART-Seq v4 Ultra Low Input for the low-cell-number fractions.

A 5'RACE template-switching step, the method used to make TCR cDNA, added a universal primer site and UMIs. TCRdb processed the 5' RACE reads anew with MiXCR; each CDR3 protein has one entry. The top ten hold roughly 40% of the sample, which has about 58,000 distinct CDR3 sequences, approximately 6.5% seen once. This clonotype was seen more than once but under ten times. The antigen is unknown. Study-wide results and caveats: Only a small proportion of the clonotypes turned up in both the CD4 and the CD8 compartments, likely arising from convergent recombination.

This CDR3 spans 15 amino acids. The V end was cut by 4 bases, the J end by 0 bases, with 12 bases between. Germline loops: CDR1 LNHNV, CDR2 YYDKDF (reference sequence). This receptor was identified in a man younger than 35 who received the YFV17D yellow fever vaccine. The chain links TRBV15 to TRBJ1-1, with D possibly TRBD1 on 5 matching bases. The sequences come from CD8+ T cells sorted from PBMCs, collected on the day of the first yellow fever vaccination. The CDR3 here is CATSTLEGLNTEAFF. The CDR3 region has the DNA TGTGCCACCAGCACCCTGGAGGGGTTGAACACTGAAGCTTTCTTT.